A selection of T cell receptor beta chains follows, all from one sample in a study of cytomegalovirus exposure and HLA in healthy donors. Assay: immunoSEQ multiplex PCR; the TCRdb copy retains only in-frame clones and omits some. The sample table includes under 60,000 clones. Sequencing was carried out using PBMCs. These receptor sequences come from a woman aged 25-40 years in good health and CMV-seropositive. Each CDR3 is given with its conserved first and last residue. D genes are given only for firm matches.

V	J	D	CDR3	DNA
TRBV18	TRBJ2-7	TRBD2	CASSPLYPGLANYEQYF	TGTGCCAGCTCACCACTTTACCCGGGACTAGCGAACTACGAGCAGTACTTC
TRBV7-6	TRBJ2-1	TRBD2	CASSLVAGGRNEQFF	TGTGCCAGCAGCTTGGTGGCGGGAGGAAGGAATGAGCAGTTCTTC
TRBV6-5	TRBJ1-1	TRBD1	CASSYSPTGKNTEAFF	TGTGCCAGCAGTTACTCTCCGACAGGGAAGAACACTGAAGCTTTCTTT
TRBV5-1	TRBJ2-1	.	CASSSIRAPEQFF	TGCGCCAGCAGCTCGATCAGGGCTCCCGAGCAGTTCTTC
TRBV5-1	TRBJ2-7	.	CASSFTSGQYEQYF	TGCGCCAGCAGCTTCACTTCGGGTCAATACGAGCAGTACTTC
TRBV9	TRBJ2-2	TRBD1	CASSPPGQGRFGELFF	TGTGCCAGCAGCCCACCGGGACAGGGCCGCTTCGGGGAGCTGTTTTTT
TRBV5-1	TRBJ2-1	.	CASSLFGRETDEQFF	TGCGCCAGCAGCTTATTTGGCCGGGAGACGGATGAGCAGTTCTTC
TRBV7-2	TRBJ1-5	.	CASSAYNQPQHF	TGTGCCAGCAGCGCCTACAATCAGCCCCAGCATTTT
TRBV5-1	TRBJ2-7	TRBD1	CASSPPGTGDREQYF	TGCGCCAGCAGTCCACCCGGGACAGGGGATAGGGAGCAGTACTTC
TRBV10-3	TRBJ2-3	TRBD1	CAISDPGRGRTDTQYF	TGTGCCATCAGTGACCCTGGCAGGGGGCGAACAGATACGCAGTATTTT
TRBV6-5	TRBJ1-2	.	CASSYGRDYGYTF	TGTGCCAGCAGTTACGGCAGGGACTATGGCTACACCTTC
TRBV5-6	TRBJ2-5	.	CASSLSVETQYF	TGTGCCAGCAGCTTGTCCGTGGAGACCCAGTACTTC